Below are 3 T cell receptor beta chains sequenced from a single sample in a study of blood T cells in healthy people across ages. PCR was performed a second time for roughly 7 to 11 cycles using a sample-barcoded 5' primer and a J-beta primer mix. Using its own MiXCR run on the 5' RACE reads, TCRdb lists one record per CDR3 protein. The table records hundreds of thousands of distinct CDR3 sequences, around 32% of them present only once. What was sequenced was blood. All receptors derive from a woman aged 80 or over in good health.

V gene TRBV18 combines with J gene TRBJ2-5; perhaps D is TRBD1 or TRBD2 (5 bases each). The CDR3 runs to 14 residues. Germline V lookup: CDR1 KGHSH, CDR2 LQKENI. Trimming cost V 2 bases and J 2 bases, with 9 bases left between them. The CDR3 DNA is TGTGCCAGCTCACCAAAGTGGGGGCAAGAGACCCAGTACTTC. It specifies CASSPKWGQETQYF.

As to this clonotype: A much larger clone differs by one base, so this may be a read error. The rearrangement uses TRBV6-2 or TRBV6-3 and TRBJ1-1, with D maybe TRBD1 (6 bases). Trimming left V 7 bases short and J 4 bases short, with 19 bases between. CDR3 size: 15 residues. The V gene's germline CDR1 is MNHEY and CDR2 SVGEGT. The CDR3 sequence: CASIRAGGLSTEAFF. The CDR3 coding sequence is TGTGCCAGCATTAGGGCGGGGGGGCTGAGCACTGAAGCTTTCTTT.

This clonotype was recorded many times. The J gene is TRBJ2-4, the V gene TRBV6-1; 9 bases agree with TRBD1. The CDR3 sequence is 17 residues long. CDR1 MNHNS and CDR2 SASEGT come from the germline V gene. Trimming cost V 5 bases and J 0 bases; bases outside gene matches: 8. The CDR3 is CASSPVHRGLAKNIQYF. The CDR3 region has the DNA TGTGCCAGCAGTCCCGTCCACAGGGGGCTAGCCAAAAACATTCAGTACTTC.